One and the same sample provided the 20 T cell receptor beta chains below, sequenced in a study of CD8+ T cells in alopecia areata listed by TCRdb under 2018. The time point label on this specimen signifies: baseline before oral tofacitinib. The method behind the library was the immunoSEQ multiplex PCR assay. To provide template for TCR sequencing, every sample had RNA extracted and reverse transcribed into cDNA. The table comes from immuneACCESS by way of TCRdb, which keeps in-frame sequences with V and J called. Part of the clones is missing from these tables; in studies checked, under half for an unresolved V gene and the rest for unknown reasons. The sample table records roughly 180,000 clones; roughly 65% of these occur just once. Of the sample, 1.7% is held by the ten largest clones. The specimen comprised CD4+ T cells sorted from blood, sampled at week 0. Receptor source: a human donor with alopecia areata.

The rearrangement joins TRBV29-1 to TRBJ2-3, with D hard to call. With 3 bases removed from V and 14 bases from J, the gap between germline ends came to 6 bases. The CDR3 extends over 8 amino acids. Germline V gene data show CDR1 as SQVTM and CDR2 as ANQGSEA. CDR3 coding DNA: TGCAGCGTTGATTTCGGGTATTTT. Protein sequence: CSVDFGYF.

This chain connects TRBV29-1 to TRBJ2-2; the match to TRBD2 covers 11 bases. V lost 6 bases to trimming and J lost 1 base; unmatched junction nucleotides: 1. Germline assignment: CDR1 SQVTM and CDR2 ANQGSEA. This CDR3 spans 14 amino acids. For the CDR3, the DNA is TGCAGCGTCGGACTAGCGGGGAACACCGGGGAGCTGTTTTTT. It codes for CSVGLAGNTGELFF.

This clone was found a few times. The genes are TRBV27 and TRBJ1-2; D perhaps matches TRBD1 (6 bases). The germline V gene has CDR1 MNHEY and CDR2 SMNVEV (reference sequence). The CDR3 is 17 residues long. The V end lost 3 bases, the J end lost 3 bases, and 20 bases lay between the germline ends. The CDR3, as DNA: TGTGCCAGCAGTTTGTCCCCTATACAGGGAAATTACTATGGCTACACCTTC. Its translation: CASSLSPIQGNYYGYTF.

This clone turned up a few times. The V call is TRBV29-1, the J call TRBJ2-7; D is possibly TRBD1 (6 bases). This CDR3 has 14 residues. Germline V gene data show CDR1 as SQVTM and CDR2 as ANQGSEA. Trimming took off 6 bases at V and 3 bases at J, with 18 bases between the two ends. The CDR3 protein is CSVGFRQADYEQYF. The CDR3 nucleotides are TGCAGCGTCGGTTTCCGACAGGCGGACTACGAGCAGTACTTC.

The chain recombines TRBV7-6 with TRBJ1-6; no clear D gene. V was trimmed by 5 bases and J by 9 bases, leaving 17 bases between them. The CDR3 is 15 residues long. The germline V gene has CDR1 SGHVS and CDR2 FNYEAQ. DNA of the CDR3: TGTGCCAGCAGCCCCCTGCCAGCCACGAGTTCACCCCTCCACTTT. Residues: CASSPLPATSSPLHF. Together with reference TRBV7-6 and TRBJ1-6, the CDR3 gives the full variable domain: GAGVSQSPRYKVTKRGQDVALRCDPISGHVSLYWYRQALGQGPEFLTYFNYEAQQDKSGLPNDRFSAERPEGSISTLTIQRTEQRDSAMYRCASSPLPATSSPLHFGNGTRLTVT.

The chain is built from TRBV4-3 and TRBJ2-5; D might be TRBD1 or TRBD2, each matching 6 bases. The germline CDR1 and CDR2 sequences are LGHNA and YSLEER. The CDR3 loop spans 16 amino acids. V was trimmed by 0 bases and J by 5 bases, leaving 16 bases between them. DNA for the CDR3: TGCGCCAGCAGCCAAGACTGGCCGGGGGCGAGGGAGACCCAGTACTTC. Translating gives CASSQDWPGARETQYF.

The genes are TRBV15 and TRBJ2-3, with 14 bases that match TRBD2. V lost 4 bases and J lost 1; bases outside the gene matches: 7. This CDR3 spans 18 amino acids. Per the germline V gene, CDR1 is LNHNV and CDR2 is YYDKDF (reference sequence). The CDR3 is CATSKGLAGVLRTDTQYF. Written as DNA, the CDR3 is TGTGCCACCAGCAAGGGACTAGCGGGGGTTTTGCGCACAGATACGCAGTATTTT.

The V gene is TRBV14, the J gene TRBJ2-7; D gene unclear. This CDR3 is built from 16 residues. Looked up from germline, CDR1 is SGHDN and CDR2 is FVKESK. Trimming shortened V by 3 bases and J by 0 bases, and 15 bases separated the two germline ends. Written as DNA, the CDR3 is TGTGCCAGCAGCCATCTCCGAGACGCGAGCTCCTACGAGCAGTACTTC. The encoded protein is CASSHLRDASSYEQYF.

The rearrangement links TRBV18 to TRBJ2-3; D perhaps matches TRBD2 (5 bases). Germline values: CDR1 KGHSH, CDR2 LQKENI. Between the trimmed V and J ends, which lost 2 bases and 8 bases, there was a span of 14 bases. CDR3 length: 14 amino acids. The CDR3 nucleotides read TGTGCCAGCTCACCAGAAGGGTTCAGCGGTACGCAGTATTTT. Its translation is CASSPEGFSGTQYF.

This clone appeared a few times. The V call is TRBV6-5, the J call TRBJ2-6; D possibly uses TRBD1 or TRBD2 (5 bases each). This CDR3 contains 13 residues. CDR1 MNHEY and CDR2 SVGAGI come from the germline V gene. V lost 5 bases and J lost 13, with 15 bases in between. CDR3 bases: TGTGCCAGCAGTGATAGGGACCCTAGTGTCCTGACTTTC. Residues: CASSDRDPSVLTF.

As to this clone: The sample has other DNA sequences that encode this CDR3 too. This chain uses TRBV29-1 with TRBJ1-2; D remains ambiguous. The CDR3 has 12 residues. Deletions cut 0 bases from V and 0 bases from J, with 2 bases between. Germline V lookup: CDR1 SQVTM, CDR2 ANQGSEA. CDR3 DNA: TGCAGCGTTGAAGAGGCTAACTATGGCTACACCTTC. It yields the protein CSVEEANYGYTF.

The J gene is TRBJ2-5, the V gene TRBV5-1; D may correspond to TRBD1 or TRBD2 (5 bases each). V lost 4 bases to trimming and J lost 5 bases, with 15 bases between them. This CDR3 is 14 amino acids long. Germline CDR1 reads SGHRS; CDR2 reads YFSETQ. This chain's CDR3 is CASSGETASETQYF. As DNA, the CDR3 is TGCGCCAGCAGCGGGGAGACAGCATCGGAGACCCAGTACTTC.

This rearrangement joins TRBV9 to TRBJ2-7; D is perhaps TRBD2 (5 bases). With 4 bases removed from V and 5 bases from J, the gap between germline ends came to 13 bases. This CDR3 region has 13 residues. Germline V gives CDR1 SGDLS, CDR2 YYNGEE. CDR3 bases: TGTGCCAGCAGCATCCGTCTAGCCGACGAGCAGTACTTC. Amino acids: CASSIRLADEQYF.

V gene TRBV11-2 combines with J gene TRBJ1-2, with 7 bases fitting TRBD1. CDR3 length equals 16 residues. Germline CDR1 and CDR2: SGHAT and FQNNGV. Unmatched junction bases numbered 7, after V lost 3 bases and J lost 0 bases. This CDR3 is CASSFGTASANYGYTF. The CDR3 DNA is TGTGCCAGCAGCTTCGGGACAGCCTCAGCTAACTATGGCTACACCTTC.

This chain uses TRBV29-1 with TRBJ2-1; 12 bases match TRBD2. Germline V gene data show CDR1 as SQVTM and CDR2 as ANQGSEA. The V segment lost 4 bases and the J segment 6 bases; nucleotides outside the gene matches: 7. This CDR3 is built from 15 residues. For the CDR3, the DNA is TGCAGCGTTGTCAAAGGACTAGCGGGGCCCAATGAGCAGTTCTTC. Translation: CSVVKGLAGPNEQFF.

A few counts support this clone. This chain links TRBV6-5 with TRBJ2-1; perhaps D is TRBD1 or TRBD2 (5 bases each). Trimming took off 5 bases at V and 8 bases at J, with 19 bases between the two ends. The CDR3 runs to 15 residues. Germline V CDR1 and CDR2: MNHEY, SVGAGI. The CDR3 DNA reads as TGTGCCAGCAGTAACGGGGAACTCAGGGTCCATGAGCAGTTCTTC. Protein product: CASSNGELRVHEQFF.

V is TRBV12-5 and J is TRBJ2-3, with D uncertain. Germline V gene lookup returns CDR1 LGHNT and CDR2 FRNRAP. This CDR3 spans 14 amino acids. V lost 3 bases and J lost 4, with 11 bases in between. Here the CDR3 DNA reads TGTGCTAGTGGTTTTTCACGTCTCGCAGATACGCAGTATTTT. Amino acid sequence: CASGFSRLADTQYF.

The chain is built from TRBV28 and TRBJ1-2, with TRBD1 identical over 7 bases. The CDR3 contains 12 residues. The germline V gene encodes CDR1 MDHEN and CDR2 SYDVKM. J was trimmed by 3 bases and V by 10 bases; bases with no gene match: 5. CDR3: CATYGTDYGYTF. In DNA, the CDR3 is TGTGCCACCTATGGGACAGACTATGGCTACACCTTC.

This clone has a handful of counts. This chain links TRBV7-2 with TRBJ2-5; tentatively, D is TRBD2 (6 bases). The V end was cut by 0 bases, the J end by 1 base, with 9 bases between. The CDR3 length is 15 residues. Germline CDR1 and CDR2: SGHTA and FQGNSA. The CDR3 DNA follows: TGTGCCAGCAGCTTAGCACGGGGGATCCAAGAGACCCAGTACTTC. This translates into CASSLARGIQETQYF.

In its sample, this clone was seen a few times. The chain carries TRBV10-2 and TRBJ2-1, with D unresolved. Per germline, CDR1 WSHSY and CDR2 SAAADI. V was shortened by 4 bases and J by 9 bases, with 10 bases between the two germline ends. The CDR3 has 12 residues. The DNA for the CDR3 is TGCGCCAGCAGTGTAAAGCGAACTGAGCAGTTCTTC. This translates into CASSVKRTEQFF.